What follows are 19 T cell receptor beta chains derived from one specimen sequenced in a study of cytomegalovirus exposure and HLA in healthy donors (dated by TCRdb to the late 2010s). Libraries were prepared through the immunoSEQ multiplex PCR assay. The multiplex PCR relied on a mix of 60 forward primers for TCR Vbeta segments and 13 reverse primers for TCR Jbeta segments. The table comes from immuneACCESS by way of TCRdb, which keeps in-frame sequences with V and J called. Part of the clones is missing from these tables; in studies checked, under half for an unresolved V gene and the rest for unknown reasons. For this sample there are fewer than 130,000 clones; around three quarters appear just once. Of the sample, 3.1% falls within the top ten clones. The sequencing input was PBMCs. These receptors were obtained from a woman in her 40s in good health and CMV-seronegative.

V and J are TRBV27 and TRBJ2-1, with D maybe TRBD1 (5 bases). Trimming cost V 2 bases and J 4 bases, with 12 bases left between them. CDR1 is MNHEY and CDR2 is SMNVEV in the germline V gene (reference sequence). CDR3 length: 15 residues. The CDR3 DNA is TGTGCCAGCAGTTTAAGGGGCGAGTATTACAATGAGCAGTTCTTC. Protein product: CASSLRGEYYNEQFF.

The chain uses TRBV7-9 and TRBJ1-2, with D uncertain. V lost 2 bases and J 0 bases, leaving 13 bases between the germline ends. Germline assignment: CDR1 SEHNR and CDR2 FQNEAQ (reference sequence). The CDR3 totals 16 residues. CDR3 nucleotides: TGTGCCAGCAGCTTACACTTCATCTCCTCTAACTATGGCTACACCTTC. Its translation: CASSLHFISSNYGYTF.

This sequence joins TRBV7-9 and TRBJ2-1; D gene ambiguous. V lost 6 bases and J 0 bases, leaving 12 bases between the germline ends. This CDR3 is built from 15 residues. From germline, CDR1 is SEHNR and CDR2 FQNEAQ (reference sequence). In DNA, the CDR3 is TGTGCCAGCAGATCCGGTAGCAGCTCCTACAATGAGCAGTTCTTC. Translating it yields CASRSGSSSYNEQFF.

The rearrangement links TRBV7-2 to TRBJ1-5; 7 positions agree with TRBD1. J gave up 3 bases and V 1 base, and 3 bases lay outside the gene matches. This CDR3 region has 15 residues. Germline-derived CDR1 and CDR2 are SGHTA and FQGNSA. CDR3 in DNA: TGTGCCAGCAGCTTAGTACAGGGGATCAATCAGCCCCAGCATTTT. As protein: CASSLVQGINQPQHF. Based on the CDR3 plus reference TRBV7-2 and TRBJ1-5, the full variable domain is GAGVSQSPSNKVTEKGKDVELRCDPISGHTALYWYRQSLGQGLEFLIYFQGNSAPDKSGLPSDRFSAERTGGSVSTLTIQRTQQEDSAVYLCASSLVQGINQPQHFGDGTRLSIL.

This clone was recorded once. J is TRBJ2-2 and V is TRBV6-1; 8 bases map to TRBD2. Per germline, CDR1 MNHNS and CDR2 SASEGT. The CDR3 is 16 amino acids. The V and J ends lost 4 bases and 0 bases, in that order; junction bases with no gene match: 4. The CDR3 loop reads CASSVLAGSNTGELFF. CDR3 bases: TGTGCCAGCAGTGTCCTAGCGGGCTCGAACACCGGGGAGCTGTTTTTT.

The J gene is TRBJ2-1, the V gene TRBV27; possible D gene TRBD2, 6 bases. V was shortened by 3 bases and J by 1 base, with 10 bases between the two germline ends. CDR3 length equals 15 residues. Per germline, CDR1 MNHEY and CDR2 SMNVEV (reference sequence). CDR3 nucleotide sequence: TGTGCCAGCAGTTTCAACCGGGAGTCCTACAATGAGCAGTTCTTC. This translates into CASSFNRESYNEQFF.

The chain uses TRBV14 and TRBJ2-7, with D tentatively TRBD2 (7 bases). This CDR3 contains 18 residues. Germline values: CDR1 SGHDN, CDR2 FVKESK. The V end was cut by 0 bases, the J end by 6 bases, with 24 bases between. The CDR3 coding sequence is TGTGCCAGCAGCCAAGATCCTCCGAGGGGGGGAGGGCCACGCGAGCAGTACTTC. The encoded protein is CASSQDPPRGGGPREQYF.

The sample holds a few counts of this clone. The chain carries TRBV9 and TRBJ2-7, with 11 bases aligning to TRBD1. The CDR3 loop spans 15 amino acids. J gave up 4 bases and V 4 bases, and 7 bases lay outside the gene matches. CDR1 SGDLS and CDR2 YYNGEE come from the germline V gene. The CDR3 protein is CASSPRTGGTYEQYF. CDR3 nucleotides: TGTGCCAGCAGCCCTCGGACAGGGGGCACATACGAGCAGTACTTC.

The chain links TRBV19 to TRBJ1-5; TRBD1 is a possible D gene (5 bases). The germline CDR1 and CDR2 sequences are LNHDA and SQIVND (reference sequence). V was cut by 7 bases and J by 2 bases, with 9 bases left in between. This CDR3 region has 13 residues. This CDR3 is CASTRAGNQPQHF. For the CDR3, the DNA is TGTGCCAGTACCAGGGCTGGCAATCAGCCCCAGCATTTT.

The V gene is TRBV7-9, the J gene TRBJ2-3; TRBD2 might be the D (6 bases). This CDR3 comprises 17 residues. Trimming left V 0 bases short and J 6 bases short, with 19 bases between. Germline CDR1 SEHNR, CDR2 FQNEAQ (reference sequence). The CDR3 is CASSLALSSVFGDTQYF. The DNA for the CDR3 is TGTGCCAGCAGCTTAGCGTTGTCTAGCGTGTTTGGGGATACGCAGTATTTT.

This chain uses TRBV21-1 with TRBJ1-6; the table names TRBD1, a call not compared with the DNA. TRBV21-1 is deemed a pseudogene. The CDR3 loop spans 15 amino acids. The CDR3 DNA is TGTGCCAGCAGCAAAGAGGTAGGGGTTAATTCACCCCTCCACTTT. It translates to CASSKEVGVNSPLHF.

The chain uses TRBV2 and TRBJ1-3, with D perhaps matching TRBD1 (5 bases). The V gene lost 0 bases and the J gene lost 7 bases, with 19 bases spanning the gap. Germline loops: CDR1 SNHLY, CDR2 FYNNEI. This CDR3 has 17 amino acids. The CDR3 DNA sequence: TGTGCCAGCAGTGAAGCGTTCCCAGGGTTCACACCCAACACCATATATTTT. The encoded protein is CASSEAFPGFTPNTIYF.

The chain employs TRBV7-9 and TRBJ2-7; possible D gene TRBD2, 5 bases. The CDR3 is 18 amino acids. Germline V lookup: CDR1 SEHNR, CDR2 FQNEAQ (reference sequence). V was pared by 8 bases and J by 0 bases, with 26 bases between. In nucleotides, the CDR3 is TGTGCCAGCGAAGGAGGCGGAGAAGGGCTTAATAGCTCCTACGAGCAGTACTTC. The encoded protein is CASEGGGEGLNSSYEQYF.

In its sample, this clone was seen a few times. The rearrangement joins TRBV18 to TRBJ2-2, with TRBD2 matching over 8 bases. V shed 6 bases and J 2 bases; nucleotides not matched to a gene: 11. The CDR3 consists of 17 residues. Germline CDR1 KGHSH, CDR2 LQKENI. CDR3 nucleotides: TGTGCCAGCTCCCCCTCAAGCGGGGGCTCTAACACCGGGGAGCTGTTTTTT. It is translated as CASSPSSGGSNTGELFF. The variable domain in full, with the rest retrieved from reference TRBV18 and TRBJ2-2, is NAGVMQNPRHLVRRRGQEARLRCSPMKGHSHVYWYRQLPEEGLKFMVYLQKENIIDESGMPKERFSAEFPKEGPSILRIQQVVRGDSAAYFCASSPSSGGSNTGELFFGEGSRLTVL.

The table lists this clone with many counts. The chain couples TRBV2 to TRBJ1-3, with TRBD1 as a possible D gene (5 bases). This CDR3 region has 17 residues. The ends were cut back, 4 bases at V and 0 bases at J, with 16 bases in the middle. The germline V gene has CDR1 SNHLY and CDR2 FYNNEI. The CDR3 DNA follows: TGTGCCAGCAGTGCTTTCCCGGGGGGAGGCTCTGGAAACACCATATATTTT. This encodes CASSAFPGGGSGNTIYF.

V and J are TRBV30 and TRBJ2-7, with D tentatively TRBD2 (7 bases). Germline V lookup: CDR1 GTSNPN, CDR2 SVGIG (reference sequence). Trimming removed 4 bases from V and 5 bases from J, with 15 bases in between. This CDR3 contains 13 residues. Here the CDR3 reads CAWKDGGLNEQYF. CDR3 DNA sequence: TGTGCCTGGAAGGACGGGGGGCTAAACGAGCAGTACTTC.

This clone is a singleton in its sample. This chain connects TRBV5-1 to TRBJ2-1; D remains ambiguous. This CDR3 region has 15 residues. CDR1 SGHRS and CDR2 YFSETQ come from the germline V gene. V lost 0 bases to trimming and J lost 0 bases, with 7 bases between them. CDR3 DNA: TGCGCCAGCAGCTTGGCTAGTTCCTCCTACAATGAGCAGTTCTTC. Protein product: CASSLASSSYNEQFF.

This chain links TRBV27 with TRBJ1-1; 8 positions match TRBD1. J lost 4 bases, V lost 3 bases, and 4 bases had no gene match. Germline CDR1 reads MNHEY; CDR2 reads SMNVEV (reference sequence). The length of the CDR3 is 14 residues. The DNA of the CDR3 is TGTGCCAGCAGTTTGGCAGGGGGCTTCACTGAAGCTTTCTTT. As protein: CASSLAGGFTEAFF.

This chain joins TRBV27 and TRBJ2-1, with TRBD2 matching over 12 bases. V dropped 3 bases and J dropped 4; count of bases not matched to a gene: 1. The CDR3 extends over 15 amino acids. CDR1 and CDR2 from the germline V gene are MNHEY and SMNVEV (reference sequence). The CDR3 DNA reads as TGTGCCAGCAGTTTCGGACTAGCGGGGTACAATGAGCAGTTCTTC. Amino acids: CASSFGLAGYNEQFF.